Below, one TCR beta chain is given with its context. The CDR3 spans 17 residues. Germline V gene lookup returns CDR1 KGHSH and CDR2 LQKENI. After removal of 3 bases from V and 4 bases from J, the junction contained 12 bases not matched to a gene. Method: immunoSEQ multiplex PCR; TCRdb's copy keeps in-frame clones and lacks some. The sample yields about 150,000 clones, about nine tenths seen once. This record comes from a study of blood T cell repertoires in COVID-19. This TCR was sampled from a woman aged 35 to 49 who had been exposed to COVID-19. Sequencing was done on a sample of PBMCs or T cells enriched from blood (not recorded which). The chain joins TRBV18 to TRBJ2-3; 8 bases map to TRBD2. CDR3 loop: CASSPPSRGGLSDTQYF. DNA of the CDR3: TGTGCCAGCTCACCGCCCTCCCGGGGGGGCTTGTCAGATACGCAGTATTTT.